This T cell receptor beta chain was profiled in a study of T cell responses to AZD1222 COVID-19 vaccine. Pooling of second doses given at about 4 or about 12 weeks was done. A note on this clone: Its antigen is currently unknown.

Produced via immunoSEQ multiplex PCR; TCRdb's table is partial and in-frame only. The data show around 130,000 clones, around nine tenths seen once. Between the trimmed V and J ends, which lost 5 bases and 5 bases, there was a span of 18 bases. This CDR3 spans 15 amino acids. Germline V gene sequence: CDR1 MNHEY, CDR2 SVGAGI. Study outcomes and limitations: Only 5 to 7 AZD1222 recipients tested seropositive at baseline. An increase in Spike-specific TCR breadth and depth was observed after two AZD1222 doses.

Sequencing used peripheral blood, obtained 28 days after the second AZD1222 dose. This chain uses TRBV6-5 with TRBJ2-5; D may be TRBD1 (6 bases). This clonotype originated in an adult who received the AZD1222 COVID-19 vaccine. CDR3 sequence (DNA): TGTGCCAGCAGTCGAGATACTGGGGGCGAGGAGACCCAGTACTTC. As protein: CASSRDTGGEETQYF.